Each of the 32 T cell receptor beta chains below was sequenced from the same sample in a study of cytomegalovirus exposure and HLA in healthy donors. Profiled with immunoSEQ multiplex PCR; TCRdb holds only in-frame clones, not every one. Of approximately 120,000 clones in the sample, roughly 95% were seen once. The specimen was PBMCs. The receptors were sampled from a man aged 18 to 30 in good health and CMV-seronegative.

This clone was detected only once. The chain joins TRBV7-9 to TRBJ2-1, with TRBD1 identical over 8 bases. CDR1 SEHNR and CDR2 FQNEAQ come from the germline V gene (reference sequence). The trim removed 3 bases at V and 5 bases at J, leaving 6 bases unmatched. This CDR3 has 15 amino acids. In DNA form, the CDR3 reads TGTGCCAGCAGCTTGCGGGACAGGACCGACAATGAGCAGTTCTTC. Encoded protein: CASSLRDRTDNEQFF.

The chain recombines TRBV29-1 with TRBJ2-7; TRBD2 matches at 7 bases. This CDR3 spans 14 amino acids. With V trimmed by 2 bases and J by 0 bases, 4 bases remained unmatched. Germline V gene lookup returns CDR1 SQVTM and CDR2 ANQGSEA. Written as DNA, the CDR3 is TGCAGCGTTGAAAGGAGCGGGAACTCCTACGAGCAGTACTTC. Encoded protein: CSVERSGNSYEQYF.

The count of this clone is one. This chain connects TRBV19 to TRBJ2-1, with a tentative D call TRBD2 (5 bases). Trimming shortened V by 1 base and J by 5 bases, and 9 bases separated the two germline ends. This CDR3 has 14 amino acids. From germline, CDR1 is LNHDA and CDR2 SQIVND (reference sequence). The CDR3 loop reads CASSIGGPNNEQFF. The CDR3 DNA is TGTGCCAGTAGTATAGGCGGGCCGAACAATGAGCAGTTCTTC.

CDR3 sequence (DNA): TGTGCCAGCAGTTCGGCGGGCCCTGGAAACACCATATATTTT. Its translation is CASSSAGPGNTIYF. The chain uses TRBV6-5 and TRBJ1-3; D unresolved. In germline, CDR1 is MNHEY, CDR2 SVGAGI. Deletions cut 4 bases from V and 2 bases from J, with 9 bases between. There are 14 residues in the CDR3.

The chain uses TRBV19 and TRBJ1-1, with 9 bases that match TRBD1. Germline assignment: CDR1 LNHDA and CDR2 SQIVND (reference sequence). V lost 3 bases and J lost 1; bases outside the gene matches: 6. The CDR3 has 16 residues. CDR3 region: CASSIPPGQGNTEAFF. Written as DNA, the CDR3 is TGTGCCAGTAGTATTCCCCCGGGACAGGGGAACACTGAAGCTTTCTTT.

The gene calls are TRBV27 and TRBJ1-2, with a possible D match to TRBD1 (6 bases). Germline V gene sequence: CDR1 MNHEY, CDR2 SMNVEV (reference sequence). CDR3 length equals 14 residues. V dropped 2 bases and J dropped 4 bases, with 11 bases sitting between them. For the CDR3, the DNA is TGTGCCAGCAGTTTAAAAGGGGGAACCTATGGCTACACCTTC. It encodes CASSLKGGTYGYTF.

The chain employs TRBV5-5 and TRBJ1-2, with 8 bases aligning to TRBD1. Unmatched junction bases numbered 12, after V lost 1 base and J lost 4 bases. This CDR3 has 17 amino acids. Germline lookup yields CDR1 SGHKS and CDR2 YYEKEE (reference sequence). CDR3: CASSLTAGGGRGYGYTF. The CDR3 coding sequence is TGTGCCAGCAGCTTGACGGCAGGGGGCGGCCGGGGCTATGGCTACACCTTC.

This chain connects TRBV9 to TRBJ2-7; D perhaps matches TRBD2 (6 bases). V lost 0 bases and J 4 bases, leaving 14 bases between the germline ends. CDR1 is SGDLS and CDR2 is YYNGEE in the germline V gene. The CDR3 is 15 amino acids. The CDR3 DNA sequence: TGTGCCAGCAGCGTAGCGTCTAGCGCCGAATACGAGCAGTACTTC. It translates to CASSVASSAEYEQYF.

This chain's CDR3 is CSARDLGEQFF. The CDR3 coding sequence is TGCAGTGCTAGAGATCTCGGTGAGCAGTTCTTC. This chain links TRBV20-1 with TRBJ2-1, with D hard to call. Deletions cut 0 bases from V and 9 bases from J, with 6 bases between. Germline V gene data show CDR1 as DFQATT and CDR2 as SNEGSKA (reference sequence). The CDR3 runs 11 residues.

This CDR3 is CASSFLGTGATTNYGYTF. Here the CDR3 DNA reads TGTGCCAGCAGTTTCCTCGGGACAGGGGCCACCACTAACTATGGCTACACCTTC. The chain is built from TRBV28 and TRBJ1-2; TRBD1 matches 10 bases. J gave up 0 bases and V 3 bases, and 10 bases lay outside the gene matches. The CDR3 covers 18 residues. CDR1 and CDR2 (germline): MDHEN, SYDVKM.

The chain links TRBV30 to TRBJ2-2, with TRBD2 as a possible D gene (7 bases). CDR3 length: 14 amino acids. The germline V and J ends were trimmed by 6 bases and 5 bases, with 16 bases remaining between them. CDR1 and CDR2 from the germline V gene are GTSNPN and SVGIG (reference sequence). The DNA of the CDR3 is TGTGCCTGTGCGGCGGGGGCAGGAACCGGGGAGCTGTTTTTT. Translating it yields CACAAGAGTGELFF.

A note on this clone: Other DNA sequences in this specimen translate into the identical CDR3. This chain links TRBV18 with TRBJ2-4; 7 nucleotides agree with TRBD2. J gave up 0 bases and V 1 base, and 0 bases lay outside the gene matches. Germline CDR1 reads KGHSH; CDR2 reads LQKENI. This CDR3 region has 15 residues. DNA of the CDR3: TGTGCCAGCTCACCACTAGCGGGAGCCAAAAACATTCAGTACTTC. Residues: CASSPLAGAKNIQYF. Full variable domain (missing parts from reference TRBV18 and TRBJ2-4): NAGVMQNPRHLVRRRGQEARLRCSPMKGHSHVYWYRQLPEEGLKFMVYLQKENIIDESGMPKERFSAEFPKEGPSILRIQQVVRGDSAAYFCASSPLAGAKNIQYFGAGTRLSVL.

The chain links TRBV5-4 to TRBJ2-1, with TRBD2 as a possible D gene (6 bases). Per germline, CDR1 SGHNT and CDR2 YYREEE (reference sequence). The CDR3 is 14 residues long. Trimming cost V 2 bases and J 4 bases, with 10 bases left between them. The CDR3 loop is CASSFWTTYNEQFF. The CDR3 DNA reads TGTGCCAGCAGCTTTTGGACTACATACAATGAGCAGTTCTTC.

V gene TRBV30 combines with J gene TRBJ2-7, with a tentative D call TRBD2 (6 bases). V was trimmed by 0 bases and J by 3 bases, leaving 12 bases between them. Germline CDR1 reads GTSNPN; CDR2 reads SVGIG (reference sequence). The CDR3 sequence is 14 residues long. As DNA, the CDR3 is TGTGCCTGGAGTGTAGGAGGGAAGGTCTACGAGCAGTACTTC. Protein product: CAWSVGGKVYEQYF.

DNA for the CDR3: TGTGCCAGCAGCGTGGTAGGACCCACAGGGAGAGATGAGCAGTTCTTC. Protein: CASSVVGPTGRDEQFF. The J gene is TRBJ2-1, the V gene TRBV9, with D possibly being TRBD1 (6 bases). This CDR3 is 16 amino acids long. Germline lookup yields CDR1 SGDLS and CDR2 YYNGEE. Trimming shortened V by 2 bases and J by 8 bases, and 20 bases separated the two germline ends.

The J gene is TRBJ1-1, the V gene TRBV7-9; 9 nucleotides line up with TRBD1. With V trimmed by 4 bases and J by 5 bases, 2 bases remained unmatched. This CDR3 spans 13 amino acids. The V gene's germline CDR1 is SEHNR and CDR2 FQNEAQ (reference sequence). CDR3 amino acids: CASSSDRGTEAFF. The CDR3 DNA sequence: TGTGCCAGCAGCTCGGACAGGGGTACTGAAGCTTTCTTT.

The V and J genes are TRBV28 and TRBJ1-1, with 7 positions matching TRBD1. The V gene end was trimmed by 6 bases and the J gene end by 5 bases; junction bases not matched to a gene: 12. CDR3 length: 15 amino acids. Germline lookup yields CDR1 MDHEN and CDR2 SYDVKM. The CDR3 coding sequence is TGTGCCAGCAGACCCCAGACAGGGCCGGGGACTGAAGCTTTCTTT. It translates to CASRPQTGPGTEAFF.

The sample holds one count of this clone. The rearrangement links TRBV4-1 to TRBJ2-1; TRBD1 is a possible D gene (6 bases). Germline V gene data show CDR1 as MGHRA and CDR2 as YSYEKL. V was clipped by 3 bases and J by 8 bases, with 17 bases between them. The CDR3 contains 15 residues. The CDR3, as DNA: TGCGCCAGCAGCCATTCGCAGGGGCCCTCCGATGAGCAGTTCTTC. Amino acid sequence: CASSHSQGPSDEQFF.

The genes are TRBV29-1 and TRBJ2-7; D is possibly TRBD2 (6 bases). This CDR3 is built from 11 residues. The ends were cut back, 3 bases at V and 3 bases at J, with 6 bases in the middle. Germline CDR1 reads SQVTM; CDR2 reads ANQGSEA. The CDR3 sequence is CSVDGGYEQYF. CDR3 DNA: TGCAGCGTTGACGGGGGCTACGAGCAGTACTTC.

The CDR3 bases are TGTGCCAGCAGTGATGTCCAGATTAGCAATCAGCCCCAGCATTTT. Amino acid sequence: CASSDVQISNQPQHF. The chain links TRBV2 to TRBJ1-5; D remains unclear. This CDR3 is 15 amino acids long. V lost 3 bases and J lost 0, with 9 bases in between. Germline V CDR1 and CDR2: SNHLY, FYNNEI.

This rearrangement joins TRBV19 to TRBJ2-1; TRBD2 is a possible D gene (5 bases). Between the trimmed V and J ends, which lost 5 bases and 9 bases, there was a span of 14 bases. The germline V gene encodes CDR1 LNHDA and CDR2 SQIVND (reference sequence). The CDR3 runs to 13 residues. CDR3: CASSPGLRVEQFF. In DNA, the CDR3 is TGTGCCAGTAGTCCCGGGTTGAGGGTTGAGCAGTTCTTC. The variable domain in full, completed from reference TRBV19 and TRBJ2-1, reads DGGITQSPKYLFRKEGQNVTLSCEQNLNHDAMYWYRQDPGQGLRLIYYSQIVNDFQKGDIAEGYSVSREKKESFPLTVTSAQKNPTAFYLCASSPGLRVEQFFGPGTRLTVL.

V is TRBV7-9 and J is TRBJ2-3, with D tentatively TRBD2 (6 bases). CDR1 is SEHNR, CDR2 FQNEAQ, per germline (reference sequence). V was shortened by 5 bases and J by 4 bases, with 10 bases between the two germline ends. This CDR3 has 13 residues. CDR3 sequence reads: CASSVGGPDTQYF. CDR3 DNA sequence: TGTGCCAGCAGCGTAGGAGGGCCAGATACGCAGTATTTT.

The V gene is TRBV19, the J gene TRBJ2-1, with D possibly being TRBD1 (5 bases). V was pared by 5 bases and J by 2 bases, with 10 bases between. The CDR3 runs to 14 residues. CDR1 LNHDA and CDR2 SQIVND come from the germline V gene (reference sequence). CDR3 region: CASSLQGPYNEQFF. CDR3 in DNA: TGTGCCAGTAGTCTGCAGGGTCCCTACAATGAGCAGTTCTTC. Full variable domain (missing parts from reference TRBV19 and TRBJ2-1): DGGITQSPKYLFRKEGQNVTLSCEQNLNHDAMYWYRQDPGQGLRLIYYSQIVNDFQKGDIAEGYSVSREKKESFPLTVTSAQKNPTAFYLCASSLQGPYNEQFFGPGTRLTVL.

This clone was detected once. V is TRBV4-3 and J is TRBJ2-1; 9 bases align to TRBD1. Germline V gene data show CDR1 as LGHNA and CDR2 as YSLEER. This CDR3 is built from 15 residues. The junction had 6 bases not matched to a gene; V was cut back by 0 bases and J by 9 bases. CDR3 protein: CASSQDWTGVGEQFF. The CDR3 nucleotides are TGCGCCAGCAGCCAAGATTGGACAGGGGTGGGTGAGCAGTTCTTC.

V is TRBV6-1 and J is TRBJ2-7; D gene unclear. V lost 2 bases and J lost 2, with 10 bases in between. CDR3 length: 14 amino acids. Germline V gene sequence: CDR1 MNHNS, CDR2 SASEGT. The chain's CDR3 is CASSELILTYEQYF. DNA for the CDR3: TGTGCCAGCAGTGAATTAATATTAACCTACGAGCAGTACTTC.

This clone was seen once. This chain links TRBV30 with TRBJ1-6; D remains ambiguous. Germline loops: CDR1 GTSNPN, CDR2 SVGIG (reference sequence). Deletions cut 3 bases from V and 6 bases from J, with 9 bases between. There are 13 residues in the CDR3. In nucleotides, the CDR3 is TGTGCCTGGAGAAACAGCCCTAATTCACCCCTCCACTTT. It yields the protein CAWRNSPNSPLHF.

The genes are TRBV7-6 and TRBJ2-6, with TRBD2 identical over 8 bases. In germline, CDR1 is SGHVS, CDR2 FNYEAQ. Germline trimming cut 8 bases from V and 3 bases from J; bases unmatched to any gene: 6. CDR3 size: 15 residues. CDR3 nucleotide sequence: TGTGCCAGCGCAAGCGGGGGCGGTGGGGCCAACGTCCTGACTTTC. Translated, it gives CASASGGGGANVLTF.

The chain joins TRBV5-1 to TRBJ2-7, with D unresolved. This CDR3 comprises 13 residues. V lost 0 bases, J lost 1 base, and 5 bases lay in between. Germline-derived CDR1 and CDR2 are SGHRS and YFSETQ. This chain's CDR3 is CASSLDRSYEQYF. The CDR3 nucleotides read TGCGCCAGCAGCTTGGACAGATCCTACGAGCAGTACTTC.

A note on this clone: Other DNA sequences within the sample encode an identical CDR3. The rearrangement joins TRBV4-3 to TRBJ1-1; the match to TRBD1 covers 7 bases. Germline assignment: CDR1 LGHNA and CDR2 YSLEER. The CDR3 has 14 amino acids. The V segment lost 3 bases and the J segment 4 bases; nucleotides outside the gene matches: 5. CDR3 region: CASSHRTGGTEAFF. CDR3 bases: TGCGCCAGCAGCCATCGGACAGGCGGCACTGAAGCTTTCTTT.

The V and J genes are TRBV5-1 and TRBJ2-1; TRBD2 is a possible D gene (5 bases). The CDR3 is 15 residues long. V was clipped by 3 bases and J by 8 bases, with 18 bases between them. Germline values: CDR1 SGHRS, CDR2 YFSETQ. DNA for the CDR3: TGCGCCAGCAGCTGGCCTGGAGGCGCACTCTATGAGCAGTTCTTC. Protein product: CASSWPGGALYEQFF. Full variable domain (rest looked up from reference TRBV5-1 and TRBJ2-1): KAGVTQTPRYLIKTRGQQVTLSCSPISGHRSVSWYQQTPGQGLQFLFEYFSETQRNKGNFPGRFSGRQFSNSRSEMNVSTLELGDSALYLCASSWPGGALYEQFFGPGTRLTVL.

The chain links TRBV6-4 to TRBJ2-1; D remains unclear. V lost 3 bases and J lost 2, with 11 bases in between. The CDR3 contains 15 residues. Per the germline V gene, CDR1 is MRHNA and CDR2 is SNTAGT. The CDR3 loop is CASSDAASPYNEQFF. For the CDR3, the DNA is TGTGCCAGCAGTGATGCAGCGAGTCCCTACAATGAGCAGTTCTTC.

The CDR3 protein is CASASPERPPNEQFF. For the CDR3, the DNA is TGTGCCAGCGCCTCCCCGGAGAGACCCCCCAATGAGCAGTTCTTC. The chain couples TRBV28 to TRBJ2-1; the D is unclear. Germline CDR1 is MDHEN and CDR2 is SYDVKM. The V gene lost 8 bases and the J gene lost 6 bases, with 20 bases spanning the gap. The CDR3 has 15 amino acids.